The entry that follows covers one T cell receptor beta chain sequence. The entry originates in a study of T cell changes during pregnancy in multiple sclerosis. The CDR3 length is 17 residues. V trimming: 0 bases; J trimming: 5 bases; junction bases outside the gene matches: 8. Germline CDR1 is LGHNA and CDR2 is YSLEER. Produced via immunoSEQ multiplex PCR; TCRdb's table is partial and in-frame only. The data hold more than 40,000 clones, with 85% to 95% observed a single time. This sequence joins TRBV4-3 and TRBJ2-2; TRBD2 agrees at 8 bases. Source: CD4+ T cells from peripheral blood mononuclear cells, taken in the third trimester of pregnancy. The clonotype originates from a female donor with multiple sclerosis, enrolled in a pregnancy study. This CDR3 is CASSQEKGLAGTGELFF. The CDR3, as DNA: TGCGCCAGCAGCCAAGAGAAAGGACTAGCCGGGACCGGGGAGCTGTTTTTT.